Shown below are 23 T cell receptor beta chains from a single sample sequenced in a study of beta chain features in type 1 diabetes. Study-wide results and caveats: TCRB CDR3s were moderately but significantly shorter in Type 1 diabetes patients in all four CD4+ subsets.

The antigens these receptors bind are not known. Of the isolated RNA, all was reverse transcribed, and so the sequenced material was expressed TCRB transcripts. TCRdb's copy holds only in-frame clones and misses some; the assay was immunoSEQ multiplex PCR. The sample yields hundreds of thousands of clones, over 11% seen once. The specimen sequenced was naive CD4+ T cells from blood. All receptors come from a man in his late teens or twenties with type 1 diabetes.

This sequence joins TRBV7-2 and TRBJ2-5; D unclear. V was clipped by 5 bases and J by 6 bases, with 19 bases between them. Germline V CDR1 and CDR2: SGHTA, FQGNSA. The CDR3 runs 15 residues. The CDR3 region is CASSPATTHSQTQYF. The CDR3 bases are TGTGCCAGCAGCCCCGCCACGACCCATTCGCAGACCCAGTACTTC. Complete variable domain (other parts from reference TRBV7-2 and TRBJ2-5): GAGVSQSPSNKVTEKGKDVELRCDPISGHTALYWYRQSLGQGLEFLIYFQGNSAPDKSGLPSDRFSAERTGGSVSTLTIQRTQQEDSAVYLCASSPATTHSQTQYFGPGTRLLVL.

This rearrangement joins TRBV29-1 to TRBJ1-1, with a possible D match to TRBD1 (5 bases). Deletions cut 2 bases from V and 5 bases from J, with 15 bases between. Germline CDR1 and CDR2: SQVTM and ANQGSEA. The CDR3 totals 14 residues. CDR3 in DNA: TGCAGCGTTGAAACCGTCAGGGCCGGTACTGAAGCTTTCTTT. Protein product: CSVETVRAGTEAFF.

The genes are TRBV7-9 and TRBJ1-2, with unresolved D. Germline CDR1 reads SEHNR; CDR2 reads FQNEAQ (reference sequence). Trimming removed 5 bases from V and 8 bases from J, with 18 bases in between. This CDR3 is 14 amino acids long. CDR3 amino acids: CASSPDLIATGYTF. The CDR3, as DNA: TGTGCCAGCAGCCCCGACCTGATCGCGACAGGCTACACCTTC.

This clone has just a few counts. The chain uses TRBV4-1 and TRBJ2-7; the D call may be TRBD1 or TRBD2 (6 bases each). The CDR3 is made up of 15 amino acids. Germline loops: CDR1 MGHRA, CDR2 YSYEKL. V was trimmed by 1 base and J by 3 bases, leaving 13 bases between them. The CDR3 nucleotides are TGCGCCAGCAGCCAAGTGGGGGGCAACTACTACGAGCAGTACTTC. This gives the protein CASSQVGGNYYEQYF.

The rearrangement links TRBV2 to TRBJ2-1; TRBD2 agrees at 8 bases. Per the germline V gene, CDR1 is SNHLY and CDR2 is FYNNEI. The CDR3 length is 14 residues. Trimming took 6 bases from V and 4 from J; bases not matched to a gene: 5. The chain's CDR3 is CASSELAGYNEQFF. Here the CDR3 DNA reads TGTGCCAGCAGCGAATTAGCGGGATACAATGAGCAGTTCTTC.

This chain joins TRBV30 and TRBJ2-1; a possible D gene is TRBD2 (6 bases). Per the germline V gene, CDR1 is GTSNPN and CDR2 is SVGIG (reference sequence). Trimming pared 4 bases from V and 5 bases from J, leaving 12 bases between. The CDR3 sequence is 13 residues long. CDR3 DNA sequence: TGTGCCTGGAAAAGCGGGTGGGACAATGAGCAGTTCTTC. Translation: CAWKSGWDNEQFF.

The J gene is TRBJ2-3, the V gene TRBV7-2, with 10 nucleotides matching TRBD2. Germline CDR1 is SGHTA and CDR2 is FQGNSA. V shed 3 bases and J 0 bases; nucleotides not matched to a gene: 3. The CDR3 has 16 amino acids. The CDR3 reads CASSFTSGISTDTQYF. The DNA for the CDR3 is TGTGCCAGCAGCTTTACTAGCGGGATTAGCACAGATACGCAGTATTTT.

This clone was counted between two and nine times. V gene TRBV5-4 combines with J gene TRBJ2-7, with a weak D call TRBD1 (6 bases). The V gene lost 0 bases and the J gene lost 0 bases, with 22 bases spanning the gap. CDR3 size: 19 residues. Germline V gene sequence: CDR1 SGHNT, CDR2 YYREEE (reference sequence). CDR3 in DNA: TGTGCCAGCAGCTTGGCGTCTGGGGGCCATAAAACTCGCTCCTACGAGCAGTACTTC. Translation: CASSLASGGHKTRSYEQYF.

In this sample, this clone turned up a few times. The chain couples TRBV5-1 to TRBJ1-2; 7 positions agree with TRBD1. CDR1 is SGHRS and CDR2 is YFSETQ in the germline V gene. This CDR3 contains 14 residues. After removal of 3 bases from V and 8 bases from J, the junction contained 10 bases not matched to a gene. CDR3 bases: TGCGCCAGCAGCTCGACTCGACAGGGAGGAGGCTACACCTTC. This codes for CASSSTRQGGGYTF. The full variable domain, with the rest looked up from reference TRBV5-1 and TRBJ1-2, is KAGVTQTPRYLIKTRGQQVTLSCSPISGHRSVSWYQQTPGQGLQFLFEYFSETQRNKGNFPGRFSGRQFSNSRSEMNVSTLELGDSALYLCASSSTRQGGGYTFGSGTRLTVV.

This clone was observed a few times. The genes are TRBV29-1 and TRBJ2-5; the match to TRBD1 covers 9 bases. Germline CDR1 reads SQVTM; CDR2 reads ANQGSEA. CDR3 size: 13 residues. The trim removed 7 bases at V and 5 bases at J, leaving 8 bases unmatched. The CDR3 bases are TGCAGCGGCAGGACAGGGGTGACGGAGACCCAGTACTTC. Protein: CSGRTGVTETQYF.

The V call is TRBV11-2, the J call TRBJ2-1; 7 nucleotides align to TRBD1. The CDR3 spans 14 residues. V dropped 3 bases and J dropped 5; count of bases not matched to a gene: 4. The germline gives CDR1 SGHAT, CDR2 FQNNGV. The chain's CDR3 is CASSFGTANNEQFF. The CDR3 nucleotides are TGTGCCAGCAGCTTCGGGACAGCCAACAATGAGCAGTTCTTC.

This clone was recorded a few times. The rearrangement links TRBV11-2 to TRBJ2-7; weak D call: TRBD1 (6 bases). CDR3 size: 13 residues. V was pared by 1 base and J by 5 bases, with 9 bases between. Germline CDR1 is SGHAT and CDR2 is FQNNGV. In DNA, the CDR3 is TGTGCCAGCAGCTTAGGTGGGGGCCACGAGCAGTACTTC. Its translation: CASSLGGGHEQYF.

In the case of this clone: Other DNA sequences within the sample encode an identical CDR3. This chain connects TRBV18 to TRBJ2-1, with a weak D call TRBD2 (6 bases). Germline V lookup: CDR1 KGHSH, CDR2 LQKENI. V lost 3 bases, J lost 7 bases, and 7 bases lay in between. The CDR3 covers 12 residues. The CDR3 DNA follows: TGTGCCAGCTCACCGGGGGGAAATGAGCAGTTCTTC. This gives the protein CASSPGGNEQFF. Full variable domain (missing parts from reference TRBV18 and TRBJ2-1): NAGVMQNPRHLVRRRGQEARLRCSPMKGHSHVYWYRQLPEEGLKFMVYLQKENIIDESGMPKERFSAEFPKEGPSILRIQQVVRGDSAAYFCASSPGGNEQFFGPGTRLTVL.

This clone was counted only a few times. The chain links TRBV7-2 to TRBJ2-7; D is perhaps TRBD1 (5 bases). Looked up from germline, CDR1 is SGHTA and CDR2 is FQGNSA. The CDR3 runs to 13 residues. The V end lost 5 bases, the J end lost 6 bases, and 14 bases lay between the germline ends. Here the CDR3 DNA reads TGTGCCAGCAGCAGCGCCGTGGGGCCCGAGCAGTACTTC. Protein: CASSSAVGPEQYF. Full variable domain (outside the CDR3, taken from reference TRBV7-2 and TRBJ2-7): GAGVSQSPSNKVTEKGKDVELRCDPISGHTALYWYRQSLGQGLEFLIYFQGNSAPDKSGLPSDRFSAERTGGSVSTLTIQRTQQEDSAVYLCASSSAVGPEQYFGPGTRLTVT.

The chain joins TRBV9 to TRBJ2-5; D ambiguous. Trimming stripped 2 bases from V and 0 bases from J, with 5 bases between. Germline values: CDR1 SGDLS, CDR2 YYNGEE. This CDR3 spans 13 amino acids. The CDR3 nucleotides read TGTGCCAGCAGCGTCCAGTACCAAGAGACCCAGTACTTC. Translated: CASSVQYQETQYF.

The CDR3 DNA sequence: TGTGCCTGGGCTCCCCTCATCGGTGCCTCTGGGGCCAACGTCCTGACTTTC. It is translated as CAWAPLIGASGANVLTF. The chain is built from TRBV30 and TRBJ2-6, with no clear D. The CDR3 contains 17 residues. The germline V gene encodes CDR1 GTSNPN and CDR2 SVGIG (reference sequence). Trimming pared 5 bases from V and 0 bases from J, leaving 17 bases between.

The rearrangement links TRBV11-3 to TRBJ2-3; D gene unclear. The CDR3 totals 15 residues. Germline-derived CDR1 and CDR2 are SGHNT and YENEEA. V was clipped by 0 bases and J by 2 bases, with 9 bases between them. CDR3 sequence reads: CASSLDHGYTDTQYF. CDR3 DNA sequence: TGTGCCAGCAGCTTAGATCACGGGTACACAGATACGCAGTATTTT.

This clone turned up a few times. V and J are TRBV7-2 and TRBJ1-4; a possible D gene is TRBD1 (6 bases). CDR3 length: 14 residues. Germline CDR1 reads SGHTA; CDR2 reads FQGNSA. V lost 5 bases and J 6 bases, leaving 13 bases between the germline ends. CDR3 residues: CASSQTGWDEKLFF. CDR3 DNA: TGTGCCAGCAGCCAGACAGGATGGGATGAAAAACTGTTTTTT.

This chain joins TRBV30 and TRBJ1-3; no definite D call. The germline V gene encodes CDR1 GTSNPN and CDR2 SVGIG (reference sequence). This CDR3 spans 17 amino acids. Deletions cut 6 bases from V and 0 bases from J, with 21 bases between. This CDR3 is CACSRAPVLPSGNTIYF. As DNA, the CDR3 is TGTGCCTGCTCACGCGCTCCCGTTTTGCCCTCTGGAAACACCATATATTTT.

The chain couples TRBV18 to TRBJ2-7, with TRBD1 matching over 9 bases. The length of the CDR3 is 15 residues. The V gene end was trimmed by 0 bases and the J gene end by 6 bases; junction bases not matched to a gene: 6. CDR1 is KGHSH, CDR2 LQKENI, per germline. The CDR3 spells CASSPPRTGVGEQYF. The CDR3 coding sequence is TGTGCCAGCTCACCACCACGGACAGGGGTCGGCGAGCAGTACTTC.

This clone was picked up a small number of times. V and J are TRBV2 and TRBJ2-7; 10 bases map to TRBD2. The CDR3 extends over 15 amino acids. CDR1 and CDR2 (germline): SNHLY, FYNNEI. Unmatched junction bases numbered 7, after V lost 7 bases and J lost 1 base. CDR3 sequence: CASTLLAGPSYEQYF. CDR3 bases: TGTGCCAGCACCTTACTAGCGGGACCTTCCTACGAGCAGTACTTC.

The chain combines TRBV7-2 with TRBJ2-3; TRBD1 might be the D (5 bases). Trimming stripped 3 bases from V and 11 bases from J, with 18 bases between. Per the germline V gene, CDR1 is SGHTA and CDR2 is FQGNSA. The CDR3 has 14 amino acids. CDR3 nucleotides: TGTGCCAGCAGCTTGGCGCAGGGCGAATGGCGGCAGTATTTT. Its protein is CASSLAQGEWRQYF. The full variable domain, completed using reference TRBV7-2 and TRBJ2-3, is GAGVSQSPSNKVTEKGKDVELRCDPISGHTALYWYRQSLGQGLEFLIYFQGNSAPDKSGLPSDRFSAERTGGSVSTLTIQRTQQEDSAVYLCASSLAQGEWRQYFGPGTRLTVL.

This clone was detected only a few times. The chain links TRBV15 to TRBJ2-3, with D maybe TRBD1 (6 bases). Germline-derived CDR1 and CDR2 are LNHNV and YYDKDF (reference sequence). V lost 5 bases and J lost 2, with 14 bases in between. This CDR3 is 15 amino acids long. The CDR3 reads CATSGRDILTDTQYF. DNA of the CDR3: TGTGCCACCAGCGGCCGGGACATACTCACAGATACGCAGTATTTT.